Presented here are 4 T cell receptor beta chains from one specimen sequenced in a study of spatial heterogeneity in lung cancer. Overall study findings and caveats: Higher tumor mutation counts went along with higher counts of expanded intratumoral alpha and beta TCRs.

Time point of the sample: sample taken at primary tumor resection. TCRdb recomputed calls from the 5' RACE reads with MiXCR, one row per CDR3 protein. The table shows roughly 2,300 distinct CDR3 sequences, with approximately 35% occurring only once. No antigen has been identified for these receptors. This specimen was lung tumor tissue, taken at surgery. All receptors derive from a male donor with early-stage non-small cell lung cancer.

This clonotype is medium-sized in the sample. V usage is TRBV29-1 and J usage is TRBJ2-1; D is perhaps TRBD1 (7 bases). Trimming took off 4 bases at V and 5 bases at J, with 9 bases between the two ends. The CDR3 sequence is 12 residues long. Germline V lookup: CDR1 SQVTM, CDR2 ANQGSEA. The chain's CDR3 is CSVARGDNEQFF. The CDR3 DNA is TGCAGCGTTGCCAGGGGGGACAATGAGCAGTTCTTC.

Sample share makes this clonotype large. This chain joins TRBV15 and TRBJ2-7; 7 nucleotides align to TRBD1. The CDR3 contains 13 residues. With 5 bases clipped from V and 3 bases from J, the junction kept 4 bases outside the gene matches. CDR1 and CDR2 from the germline V gene are LNHNV and YYDKDF (reference sequence). CDR3 in amino acids: CATSGRDSYEQYF. CDR3 nucleotides: TGTGCCACCAGCGGCCGGGACAGCTACGAGCAGTACTTC. The variable domain in full, with the rest retrieved from reference TRBV15 and TRBJ2-7, is DAMVIQNPRYQVTQFGKPVTLSCSQTLNHNVMYWYQQKSSQAPKLLFHYYDKDFNNEADTPDNFQSRRPNTSFCFLDIRSPGLGDTAMYLCATSGRDSYEQYFGPGTRLTVT.

The V gene is TRBV18, the J gene TRBJ1-5, with 11 bases aligning to TRBD1. The CDR3 runs to 14 residues. The germline CDR1 and CDR2 sequences are KGHSH and LQKENI. V dropped 3 bases and J dropped 8; count of bases not matched to a gene: 3. As DNA, the CDR3 is TGTGCCAGCTCACCTGGACAGGGGGCAAAGCCCCAGCATTTT. Translation: CASSPGQGAKPQHF.

In this sample, this clonotype is large. The chain couples TRBV5-1 to TRBJ1-1, with 7 bases matching TRBD1. Trimming removed 4 bases from V and 3 bases from J; junction bases left unmatched: 9. The CDR3 consists of 15 residues. Germline V CDR1 and CDR2: SGHRS, YFSETQ. CDR3 amino acids: CASSRGTALDTEAFF. The CDR3 DNA sequence: TGCGCCAGCAGCAGGGGGACAGCGTTGGACACTGAAGCTTTCTTT.